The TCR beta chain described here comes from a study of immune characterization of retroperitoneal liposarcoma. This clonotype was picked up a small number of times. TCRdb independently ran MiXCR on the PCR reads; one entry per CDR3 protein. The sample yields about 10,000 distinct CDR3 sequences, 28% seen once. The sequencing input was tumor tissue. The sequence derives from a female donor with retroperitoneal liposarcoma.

CDR3 sequence: CASSYSWTGFGTDTQYF. CDR3 nucleotides: TGTGCCAGCAGTTACTCCTGGACAGGGTTCGGCACAGATACGCAGTATTTT. The chain carries TRBV6-6 and TRBJ2-3, with TRBD1 matching over 8 bases. Germline CDR1 and CDR2: MNHNY and SVGAGI (reference sequence). V gave up 0 bases and J gave up 1 base; unmatched junction bases: 6. CDR3 length: 17 amino acids.